This T cell receptor beta chain appears in the sequencing data of a study of cytomegalovirus exposure and HLA in healthy donors. Generated by immunoSEQ multiplex PCR, the TCRdb table keeps only in-frame clones and is missing some. The repertoire has roughly 150,000 clones, around 90% of them found once; the top ten carry over 3%. This clone was picked up many times. Its antigen is unknown. Additional DNA sequences in this sample encode the identical CDR3. Findings of the study overall: Overall, around 160 TCR beta chains were annotated as cytomegalovirus-associated.

Germline trimming cut 5 bases from V and 3 bases from J; bases unmatched to any gene: 5. Germline CDR1 is SGHNT and CDR2 is YENEEA. The CDR3 is 15 residues long. This TCR was sampled from a woman in her late teens or twenties in good health and CMV-seropositive. The chain links TRBV11-3 to TRBJ2-3; the match to TRBD1 covers 10 bases. The sample was PBMCs. CDR3 sequence: CASSPRQGATDTQYF. CDR3 in DNA: TGTGCCAGCAGCCCCCGACAGGGGGCAACAGATACGCAGTATTTT.